A single sample is the source of the 11 T cell receptor beta chains below, sequenced in a study of shared clonotypes between healthy human individuals. The table came from immunoSEQ multiplex PCR; TCRdb's copy has only in-frame clones and leaves some out. This table has about 480,000 clones, more than 65% appearing once. The sequenced material came from PBMCs. The receptors come from a woman aged 40 to 50 in good health. Some clones in this sample may be carry-over from other donors' samples.

This clone came up a few times. The chain has TRBV7-9 and TRBJ2-3; D tentatively fits TRBD1 or TRBD2 (6 bases each). Germline lookup yields CDR1 SEHNR and CDR2 FQNEAQ (reference sequence). V lost 5 bases and J lost 1, with 13 bases in between. The CDR3 loop spans 15 amino acids. CDR3 DNA: TGTGCCAGCAGCCGTCTTAGGGGGGGCACAGATACGCAGTATTTT. Protein product: CASSRLRGGTDTQYF. The full variable domain, rest sourced from reference TRBV7-9 and TRBJ2-3, is DTGVSQNPRHKITKRGQNVTFRCDPISEHNRLYWYRQTLGQGPEFLTYFQNEAQLEKSRLLSDRFSAERPKGSFSTLEIQRTEQGDSAMYLCASSRLRGGTDTQYFGPGTRLTVL.

V usage is TRBV7-2 and J usage is TRBJ1-5, with D perhaps TRBD1 (6 bases). Germline loops: CDR1 SGHTA, CDR2 FQGNSA. The CDR3 consists of 15 residues. Trimming cost V 4 bases and J 0 bases, with 10 bases left between them. CDR3 coding DNA: TGTGCCAGCAGCTCTGGACAGCATAGCAATCAGCCCCAGCATTTT. It encodes CASSSGQHSNQPQHF.

V usage is TRBV5-4 and J usage is TRBJ1-3; 7 bases match TRBD1. Germline trimming cut 4 bases from V and 4 bases from J; bases unmatched to any gene: 5. This CDR3 contains 14 residues. Germline V gene lookup returns CDR1 SGHNT and CDR2 YYREEE (reference sequence). The CDR3 sequence: CASSPTGKGNTIYF. The CDR3 DNA reads as TGTGCCAGCAGCCCGACAGGGAAAGGAAACACCATATATTTT.

The V call is TRBV6-1, the J call TRBJ2-1, with D perhaps TRBD2 (5 bases). V lost 6 bases and J lost 0, with 12 bases in between. In germline, CDR1 is MNHNS, CDR2 SASEGT. CDR3 size: 15 residues. As DNA, the CDR3 is TGTGCCAGCAGGGACTCCCAGAGCTCCTACAATGAGCAGTTCTTC. The encoded protein is CASRDSQSSYNEQFF.

In this sample, this clone turned up many times. The V call is TRBV7-9, the J call TRBJ1-3; tentatively, D is TRBD1 (6 bases). Trimming removed 5 bases at V and 0 bases at J, with 14 bases between. The CDR3 extends over 16 amino acids. CDR1 and CDR2 from the germline V gene are SEHNR and FQNEAQ (reference sequence). In DNA form, the CDR3 reads TGTGCCAGCAGCCTAGACAGGATGAGCTCTGGAAACACCATATATTTT. It is translated as CASSLDRMSSGNTIYF. The variable domain in full, with the rest retrieved from reference TRBV7-9 and TRBJ1-3, is DTGVSQNPRHKITKRGQNVTFRCDPISEHNRLYWYRQTLGQGPEFLTYFQNEAQLEKSRLLSDRFSAERPKGSFSTLEIQRTEQGDSAMYLCASSLDRMSSGNTIYFGEGSWLTVV.

This clone was seen a handful of times. The chain recombines TRBV5-1 with TRBJ1-2; D ambiguous. With 0 bases removed from V and 4 bases from J, the gap between germline ends came to 10 bases. The V gene's germline CDR1 is SGHRS and CDR2 YFSETQ. The CDR3 has 14 residues. CDR3 amino acids: CASSLDKGGYGYTF. The CDR3 region has the DNA TGCGCCAGCAGCTTGGACAAGGGTGGCTATGGCTACACCTTC.

V gene TRBV6-5 combines with J gene TRBJ1-1; TRBD1 is a possible D gene (6 bases). The V gene's germline CDR1 is MNHEY and CDR2 SVGAGI. V dropped 8 bases and J dropped 3 bases, with 16 bases sitting between them. The CDR3 loop spans 14 amino acids. The CDR3 DNA follows: TGTGCCAGCCGTAAACAGGGCGACGACACTGAAGCTTTCTTT. The encoded protein is CASRKQGDDTEAFF.

V is TRBV20-1 and J is TRBJ1-2; the D gene is possibly TRBD1 (5 bases). The CDR3 has 11 residues. Germline CDR1 and CDR2: DFQATT and SNEGSKA (reference sequence). The CDR3 sequence is CSPAGVGGYTF. CDR3 DNA sequence: TGCAGCCCTGCGGGGGTAGGGGGCTACACCTTC.

This clone rates as medium-sized (0.01 to 0.1%). The chain carries TRBV28 and TRBJ1-5; TRBD1 aligns across 11 bases. With V trimmed by 4 bases and J by 6 bases, 5 bases remained unmatched. The CDR3 loop spans 15 amino acids. Germline V lookup: CDR1 MDHEN, CDR2 SYDVKM. Here the CDR3 reads CASSSRTGGIQPQHF. CDR3 DNA: TGTGCCAGCAGTTCTCGGACAGGGGGCATTCAGCCCCAGCATTTT. The full variable domain, with the rest looked up from reference TRBV28 and TRBJ1-5, is DVKVTQSSRYLVKRTGEKVFLECVQDMDHENMFWYRQDPGLGLRLIYFSYDVKMKEKGDIPEGYSVSREKKERFSLILESASTNQTSMYLCASSSRTGGIQPQHFGDGTRLSIL.

The count of this clone is one. The V call is TRBV19, the J call TRBJ1-4, with D unresolved. The V end was cut by 0 bases, the J end by 0 bases, with 11 bases between. CDR3 length: 17 amino acids. From germline, CDR1 is LNHDA and CDR2 SQIVND (reference sequence). The CDR3 DNA reads TGTGCCAGTAGTATAGATCAATACAGCTCAACTAATGAAAAACTGTTTTTT. Its translation is CASSIDQYSSTNEKLFF. Based on the CDR3 plus reference TRBV19 and TRBJ1-4, the full variable domain is DGGITQSPKYLFRKEGQNVTLSCEQNLNHDAMYWYRQDPGQGLRLIYYSQIVNDFQKGDIAEGYSVSREKKESFPLTVTSAQKNPTAFYLCASSIDQYSSTNEKLFFGSGTQLSVL.

This chain's CDR3 is CASSSPSNTGELFF. The CDR3 DNA follows: TGTGCCAGCAGCTCCCCCTCGAACACCGGGGAGCTGTTTTTT. The chain couples TRBV4-2 to TRBJ2-2; no definite D call. Deletions cut 5 bases from V and 0 bases from J, with 7 bases between. This CDR3 has 14 residues. Looked up from germline, CDR1 is LGHNA and CDR2 is YNFKEQ.